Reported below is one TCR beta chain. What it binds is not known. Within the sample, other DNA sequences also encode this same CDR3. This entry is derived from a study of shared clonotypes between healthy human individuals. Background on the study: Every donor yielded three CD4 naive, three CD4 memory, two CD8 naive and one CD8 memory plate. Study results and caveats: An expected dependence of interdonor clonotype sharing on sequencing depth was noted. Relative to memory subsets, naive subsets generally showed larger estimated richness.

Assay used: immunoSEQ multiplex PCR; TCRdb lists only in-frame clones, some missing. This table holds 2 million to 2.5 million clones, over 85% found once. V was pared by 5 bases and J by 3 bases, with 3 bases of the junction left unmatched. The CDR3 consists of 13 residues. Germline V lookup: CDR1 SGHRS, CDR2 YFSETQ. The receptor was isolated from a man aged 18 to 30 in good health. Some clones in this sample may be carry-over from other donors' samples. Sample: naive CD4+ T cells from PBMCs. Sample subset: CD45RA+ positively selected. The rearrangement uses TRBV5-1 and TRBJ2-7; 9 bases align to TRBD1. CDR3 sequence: CASSRDRVYEQYF. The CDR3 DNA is TGCGCCAGCAGTCGGGACAGGGTCTACGAGCAGTACTTC.